This entry lists 8 T cell receptor beta chains sequenced from one sample in a study of shared clonotypes between healthy human individuals. Sequencing used immunoSEQ multiplex PCR; TCRdb keeps in-frame clones, though not all of them. Found here are around 700,000 clones, approximately 75% of them singletons; the top ten hold approximately 2%. Sequenced material: memory CD4+ T cells sorted from blood. Specified subset: CD45RA-negative fraction. These receptors were collected from a woman aged 30 to 39 in good health.

This chain connects TRBV18 to TRBJ2-1, with D hard to call. Trimming removed 0 bases from V and 2 bases from J, with 8 bases in between. CDR3 size: 15 residues. Looked up from germline, CDR1 is KGHSH and CDR2 is LQKENI. The CDR3 coding sequence is TGTGCCAGCTCACCACCTTCGACCCCCTACAATGAGCAGTTCTTC. Amino acids: CASSPPSTPYNEQFF.

This chain joins TRBV2 and TRBJ2-2; no firm D call. The germline V gene has CDR1 SNHLY and CDR2 FYNNEI. This CDR3 region has 14 residues. The V gene lost 7 bases and the J gene lost 2 bases, with 11 bases spanning the gap. In DNA, the CDR3 is TGTGCCAGCAAACTTACTACTAACACCGGGGAGCTGTTTTTT. Translated: CASKLTTNTGELFF. The complete variable domain, with remaining parts taken from reference TRBV2 and TRBJ2-2, reads EPEVTQTPSHQVTQMGQEVILRCVPISNHLYFYWYRQILGQKVEFLVSFYNNEISEKSEIFDDQFSVERPDGSNFTLKIRSTKLEDSAMYFCASKLTTNTGELFFGEGSRLTVL.

V gene TRBV7-9 combines with J gene TRBJ2-1; possible D gene TRBD1, 6 bases. Per the germline V gene, CDR1 is SEHNR and CDR2 is FQNEAQ (reference sequence). This CDR3 spans 13 amino acids. Trimming pared 6 bases from V and 7 bases from J, leaving 13 bases between. The CDR3 coding sequence is TGTGCCAGCAGTTCCCAGGGGTATAATGAGCAGTTCTTC. It yields the protein CASSSQGYNEQFF. The full variable domain, its missing parts supplied by reference TRBV7-9 and TRBJ2-1, is DTGVSQNPRHKITKRGQNVTFRCDPISEHNRLYWYRQTLGQGPEFLTYFQNEAQLEKSRLLSDRFSAERPKGSFSTLEIQRTEQGDSAMYLCASSSQGYNEQFFGPGTRLTVL.

The chain has TRBV6-5 and TRBJ2-2, with TRBD1 identical over 9 bases. Germline V gene data show CDR1 as MNHEY and CDR2 as SVGAGI. V shed 10 bases and J 6 bases; nucleotides not matched to a gene: 12. The CDR3 has 15 amino acids. This CDR3 is CATHSGTGRSGELFF. Here the CDR3 DNA reads TGTGCCACCCACTCCGGGACAGGGAGGTCCGGGGAGCTGTTTTTT.

The J gene is TRBJ2-1, the V gene TRBV7-2, with TRBD2 matching over 10 bases. Germline V gene sequence: CDR1 SGHTA, CDR2 FQGNSA. The junction had 3 bases not matched to a gene; V was cut back by 8 bases and J by 2 bases. This CDR3 spans 14 amino acids. CDR3 sequence reads: CASSLAGAYNEQFF. The CDR3 nucleotides are TGTGCCAGCTCCCTAGCGGGAGCCTACAATGAGCAGTTCTTC.

The V gene is TRBV7-3, the J gene TRBJ2-2; possibly TRBD2 for D (5 bases). The CDR3 extends over 21 amino acids. Trimming pared 4 bases from V and 0 bases from J, leaving 27 bases between. From germline, CDR1 is SGHTA and CDR2 FQGTGA. CDR3 in DNA: TGTGCCAGCAGCTCCCAACCCATGGCTAGCCTCAATCTCGCGAACACCGGGGAGCTGTTTTTT. Translating gives CASSSQPMASLNLANTGELFF.

The chain joins TRBV21-1 to TRBJ2-7; the D call in the table, TRBD2, was not verified against the DNA. TRBV21-1 is a known pseudogene. The CDR3 is 15 amino acids. The CDR3 DNA reads as TGTGCCAGCAGCCTCCGTTACGGACTAGACTTCGAGCAGTACTTC. Amino acid sequence: CASSLRYGLDFEQYF.

This clone was counted a single time. This chain links TRBV28 with TRBJ1-5; a possible D gene is TRBD1 (5 bases). Germline CDR1 and CDR2: MDHEN and SYDVKM. There are 14 residues in the CDR3. Trimming shortened V by 8 bases and J by 7 bases, and 18 bases separated the two germline ends. CDR3 region: CASANPGGGQPQHF. In DNA form, the CDR3 reads TGTGCCAGCGCGAACCCCGGGGGAGGGCAGCCCCAGCATTTT.